This T cell receptor (beta chain) was obtained from a study of blood T cells in healthy people across ages. Study-wide results and caveats: With age, beta diversity per million T cells declined roughly linearly, significantly by 30 to 50. Naive CD4+ cells and diversity were both higher in long-lived donors than in aged donors.

On this clonotype itself: What it recognizes is unknown.

CDR1 and CDR2 (germline): SGHRS, YFSETQ. J lost 3 bases, V lost 1 base, and 6 bases had no gene match. CDR3 length equals 15 residues. Next came a second PCR, run for roughly 7 to 12 cycles, which used a sample-barcoded 5' primer along with a J-beta primer mix. Tagging of each cDNA molecule was performed by a template-switch adaptor with 12 random nucleotides. There were at least 2.5 million CDR3-containing paired-end reads obtained from each sample. TCRdb itself ran the 5' RACE reads through MiXCR, one entry per CDR3 protein. Here the sample spans some 1.6 million distinct CDR3 sequences, almost 35% being singletons.

This TCR was sampled from a young woman in good health. Sequencing was done on a sample of blood. The chain combines TRBV5-1 with TRBJ2-5, with 7 positions matching TRBD2. The DNA of the CDR3 is TGCGCCAGCAGCTTGAGGAGTGGGACTAAAGAGACCCAGTACTTC. Translation: CASSLRSGTKETQYF. Full variable domain (remainder filled in from reference TRBV5-1 and TRBJ2-5): KAGVTQTPRYLIKTRGQQVTLSCSPISGHRSVSWYQQTPGQGLQFLFEYFSETQRNKGNFPGRFSGRQFSNSRSEMNVSTLELGDSALYLCASSLRSGTKETQYFGPGTRLLVL.